The 16 T cell receptor beta chains given below trace back to one sample, sequenced in a study of spatial heterogeneity in lung cancer. TCRdb itself ran the 5' RACE reads through MiXCR, one entry per CDR3 protein. The sample includes about 87,000 distinct CDR3 sequences, approximately 19% of them seen just once. Time point indicated: blood at routine non-recurrence follow-up after resection. The specimen was PBMCs, collected at follow-up. These receptors came from a male donor with early-stage non-small cell lung cancer.

This clonotype appeared a few times. The chain has TRBV5-1 and TRBJ2-3, with D possibly matching TRBD1 (6 bases). This CDR3 spans 13 amino acids. V shed 4 bases and J shed 5 bases, with 11 bases lying between them. Germline V gives CDR1 SGHRS, CDR2 YFSETQ. The CDR3 nucleotides are TGCGCCAGCAGCATACCAGGGGAAGATACGCAGTATTTT. Its translation: CASSIPGEDTQYF.

The chain has TRBV10-3 and TRBJ2-7; D ambiguous. Germline CDR1 and CDR2: ENHRY and SYGVKD. The CDR3 spans 14 residues. V was shortened by 3 bases and J by 2 bases, with 11 bases between the two germline ends. CDR3 amino acids: CAISEGSDTYEQYF. The CDR3 DNA sequence: TGTGCCATCAGTGAAGGTTCAGATACCTACGAGCAGTACTTC.

The rearrangement joins TRBV21-1 to TRBJ1-6; the table assigns TRBD1, which was not confirmed against the DNA. TRBV21-1 is flagged as a pseudogene. CDR3 size: 17 residues. DNA of the CDR3: TGTGCCAGCAGCAAAGGGGACCGGGACAGGGGGCTTTCACCCCTCCACTTT. Translated, it gives CASSKGDRDRGLSPLHF.

The chain joins TRBV7-2 to TRBJ2-3, with TRBD1 matching 8 bases. CDR1 SGHTA and CDR2 FQGNSA come from the germline V gene. This CDR3 comprises 13 residues. The V segment lost 5 bases and the J segment 4 bases; nucleotides outside the gene matches: 2. The DNA of the CDR3 is TGTGCCAGCAGCACGACAGGGGCAGATACGCAGTATTTT. Translation: CASSTTGADTQYF.

This clonotype appeared once. The rearrangement joins TRBV10-3 to TRBJ1-4, with D possibly TRBD1 on 5 matching bases. V was cut by 2 bases and J by 7 bases, with 11 bases left in between. The CDR3 covers 14 residues. The germline V gene has CDR1 ENHRY and CDR2 SYGVKD. DNA for the CDR3: TGTGCCATCAGTGAGAGCCCCAGGGTTGAAAAACTGTTTTTT. As protein: CAISESPRVEKLFF.

The chain is built from TRBV4-3 and TRBJ2-1, with no clear D. This CDR3 region has 14 residues. The germline gives CDR1 LGHNA, CDR2 YSLEER. Trimming took 0 bases from V and 5 from J, leaving 8 bases between them. The DNA of the CDR3 is TGCGCCAGCAGCCAAGACCTAGTCAACAATGAGCAGTTCTTC. It specifies CASSQDLVNNEQFF.

The V gene is TRBV6-6, the J gene TRBJ1-6; 12 nucleotides align to TRBD1. The CDR3 has 16 amino acids. J lost 6 bases, V lost 4 bases, and 4 bases had no gene match. Germline CDR1 and CDR2: MNHNY and SVGAGI (reference sequence). The chain's CDR3 is CASSFRDRGPNSPLHF. In nucleotides, the CDR3 is TGTGCCAGCAGTTTCCGGGACAGGGGGCCTAATTCACCCCTCCACTTT.

Here the CDR3 DNA reads TGTGCCAGCAGCCATCAGGGTTACGAGCAGTACTTC. It yields the protein CASSHQGYEQYF. The rearrangement links TRBV3-1 to TRBJ2-7; a weak D match, TRBD1 (5 bases). CDR1 is LGHDT and CDR2 is YNNKEL in the germline V gene (reference sequence). The V end was cut by 3 bases, the J end by 4 bases, with 7 bases between. This CDR3 is built from 12 residues.

The count of this clonotype is one. The J gene is TRBJ2-1, the V gene TRBV3-1, with D possibly TRBD1 on 6 matching bases. The length of the CDR3 is 16 residues. Germline lookup yields CDR1 LGHDT and CDR2 YNNKEL (reference sequence). Trimming pared 4 bases from V and 10 bases from J, leaving 23 bases between. CDR3 sequence: CASSRPGQGRVREQFF. The CDR3 DNA sequence: TGTGCCAGCAGCCGCCCAGGGCAGGGGCGAGTCCGGGAGCAGTTCTTC.

A few counts support this clonotype. The chain recombines TRBV7-6 with TRBJ2-2, with TRBD2 identical over 10 bases. Per germline, CDR1 SGHVS and CDR2 FNYEAQ. Germline trimming cut 5 bases from V and 7 bases from J; bases unmatched to any gene: 10. This CDR3 comprises 16 residues. CDR3 sequence (DNA): TGTGCCAGCAGCCCACCCAGCGGGGGGGCTGGCGGGGAGCTGTTTTTT. This translates into CASSPPSGGAGGELFF.

There are a few counts of this clonotype. This chain connects TRBV20-1 to TRBJ2-2; no firm D call. This CDR3 is built from 15 residues. V shed 1 base and J shed 2 bases, with 11 bases lying between them. Per germline, CDR1 DFQATT and CDR2 SNEGSKA (reference sequence). Here the CDR3 reads CSARALGSNTGELFF. The CDR3 nucleotides read TGCAGTGCTAGAGCCCTTGGGTCAAACACCGGGGAGCTGTTTTTT.

The CDR3 loop is CASSILLAGTHEQYF. CDR3 nucleotides: TGTGCCAGCAGTATCCTTTTAGCGGGAACCCACGAGCAGTACTTC. The chain links TRBV28 to TRBJ2-7; 8 nucleotides match TRBD2. The length of the CDR3 is 15 residues. The J segment lost 5 bases and the V segment lost 5 bases, leaving 11 bases of the junction unmatched. Per germline, CDR1 MDHEN and CDR2 SYDVKM.

This clonotype was found a few times. The chain combines TRBV24-1 with TRBJ2-2; TRBD1 aligns across 7 bases. Trimming took 2 bases from V and 0 from J; bases not matched to a gene: 5. Germline V CDR1 and CDR2: KGHDR, SFDVKD. The CDR3 has 17 residues. Written as DNA, the CDR3 is TGTGCCACCAGTGATTCATTTGGGACAGCGAACACCGGGGAGCTGTTTTTT. It codes for CATSDSFGTANTGELFF.

The chain is built from TRBV24-1 and TRBJ1-5; weak D call: TRBD1 (6 bases). Trimming stripped 2 bases from V and 7 bases from J, with 14 bases between. Germline assignment: CDR1 KGHDR and CDR2 SFDVKD. The CDR3 has 15 amino acids. CDR3 sequence: CATSDSISTGQPQHF. The CDR3, as DNA: TGTGCCACCAGTGATTCGATCTCGACAGGACAGCCCCAGCATTTT.

This clonotype has only a few counts. The chain employs TRBV6-6 and TRBJ2-7; D may be TRBD2 (7 bases). Germline V CDR1 and CDR2: MNHNY, SVGAGI (reference sequence). The CDR3 length is 14 residues. The V and J ends lost 5 bases and 5 bases respectively, with 16 bases between them. In DNA, the CDR3 is TGTGCCAGCAGTCCGCGGGAGCCAGGGGACGAGCAGTACTTC. It specifies CASSPREPGDEQYF.

Only a few counts were recorded for this clonotype. V and J are TRBV6-5 and TRBJ2-3, with D unresolved. CDR3 length: 15 residues. Per the germline V gene, CDR1 is MNHEY and CDR2 is SVGAGI. V was trimmed by 5 bases and J by 0 bases, leaving 12 bases between them. The CDR3 reads CASSEVIGSTDTQYF. The CDR3 DNA follows: TGTGCCAGCAGTGAGGTTATCGGTAGCACAGATACGCAGTATTTT.